Listed below are T cell receptor beta chains from one sample, sequenced in a study of blood T cell repertoires in COVID-19. Some clones are missing from TCRdb's copy, which holds only in-frame ones; the method was immunoSEQ multiplex PCR. The sample shows about 70,000 clones, roughly nine tenths of them seen only once. Sequences were obtained from peripheral blood. All receptors derive from a man over 45 with COVID-19, enrolled during active disease. Each CDR3 is given with its conserved first and last residue. D genes are given only for firm matches. Size tells how often a clone was seen (once, few, many) or the class of an expanded clone, and some rows leave it out.

V gene,clone size,D gene,J gene,CDR3 protein,CDR3 DNA
TRBV3-1/TRBV3-2,NA,NA,TRBJ1-2,CASSQDQGFWNYGYTF,TGTGCCAGCAGCCAAGACCAGGGTTTCTGGAATTATGGCTACACCTTC
TRBV6-5,NA,TRBD1,TRBJ1-2,CASTSGQGLTDGYTF,TGTGCCAGCACCTCGGGACAGGGGTTAACAGATGGCTACACCTTC
TRBV5-8,few,NA,TRBJ1-2,CASSRRKTTGIENYGYTF,TGTGCCAGCAGCCGACGGAAGACAACAGGGATCGAGAACTATGGCTACACCTTC
TRBV4-3,NA,NA,TRBJ2-3,CASSQDSGPDTQYF,TGCGCCAGCAGCCAAGACAGCGGCCCAGATACGCAGTATTTT
TRBV18,NA,NA,TRBJ2-5,CASSPGAPQETQYF,TGTGCCAGCTCACCAGGGGCCCCCCAAGAGACCCAGTACTTC
TRBV2,NA,TRBD1,TRBJ2-7,CASSEGQTYEQYF,TGTGCCAGCAGTGAGGGACAGACCTACGAGCAGTACTTC
TRBV7-7,NA,NA,TRBJ2-7,CASSPRLAESYEQYF,TGTGCCAGCAGCCCCCGATTAGCGGAGAGCTACGAGCAGTACTTC
TRBV24-1,NA,TRBD2,TRBJ2-1,CATSGATILAGSSSYNEQFF,TGTGCCACCAGTGGAGCCACTATACTAGCGGGATCCTCCTCCTACAATGAGCAGTTCTTC
TRBV15,NA,NA,TRBJ1-2,CATSRGATFGYTF,TGTGCCACCAGCAGAGGGGCTACTTTTGGCTACACCTTC
TRBV3-1/TRBV3-2,NA,NA,TRBJ2-5,CASSQARQAETQYF,TGTGCCAGCAGCCAAGCAAGACAGGCAGAGACCCAGTACTTC
TRBV6-2/TRBV6-3,NA,TRBD1,TRBJ2-7,CASSYEGQDYEQYF,TGTGCCAGCAGTTACGAGGGACAGGACTACGAGCAGTACTTC
TRBV6-4,once,TRBD2,TRBJ2-3,CASTAQAGGSDTQYF,TGTGCCAGCACGGCGCAGGCGGGAGGGTCAGATACGCAGTATTTT
TRBV5-1,NA,TRBD2,TRBJ2-1,CASSNRYPFSGDSYNEQFF,TGCGCCAGCAGCAACAGATACCCCTTTAGCGGGGACTCCTACAATGAGCAGTTCTTC
TRBV19,once,TRBD1,TRBJ2-1,CASSTGDRPNNEQFF,TGTGCCAGTAGTACCGGGGACAGGCCCAACAATGAGCAGTTCTTC
TRBV5-4,NA,TRBD2,TRBJ2-3,CASSPMARRELGGDTQYF,TGTGCCAGCAGCCCCATGGCTAGGCGGGAGCTTGGAGGAGATACGCAGTATTTT
TRBV18,NA,TRBD2,TRBJ2-2,CASSPFSGRANTGELFF,TGTGCCAGCTCACCGTTCAGCGGGAGGGCCAACACCGGGGAGCTGTTTTTT
TRBV7-2,NA,NA,TRBJ2-5,CASSLAGTLQETQYF,TGTGCCAGCAGCTTAGCCGGGACACTACAAGAGACCCAGTACTTC
TRBV9,NA,NA,TRBJ1-1,CASSVDSNTEAFF,TGTGCCAGCAGCGTAGACAGTAACACTGAAGCTTTCTTT
TRBV18,NA,TRBD1,TRBJ2-7,CASSPPGQNYEQYF,TGTGCCAGCTCACCTCCGGGACAGAACTACGAGCAGTACTTC
TRBV10-3,NA,NA,TRBJ2-2,CAISESGSSTGELFF,TGTGCCATCAGTGAGTCGGGCAGTAGTACCGGGGAGCTGTTTTTT
TRBV27,NA,NA,TRBJ1-2,CASSLRGQGLNYGYTF,TGTGCCAGCAGTTTAAGGGGACAAGGACTTAACTATGGCTACACCTTC
TRBV2,NA,NA,TRBJ1-1,CASSREGLTEAFF,TGTGCCAGCAGCCGGGAGGGGCTCACTGAAGCTTTCTTT
TRBV6-5,NA,TRBD1,TRBJ1-1,CASSYSQGAQGAFF,TGTGCCAGCAGTTACTCACAGGGGGCCCAAGGAGCTTTCTTT
TRBV9,NA,NA,TRBJ2-1,CASSVAGTKNNEQFF,TGTGCCAGCAGCGTGGCTGGGACAAAAAACAATGAGCAGTTCTTC